A single sample gave rise to the 4 T cell receptor beta chains below, sequenced in a study of blood T cell repertoires in COVID-19. This table comes from immunoSEQ multiplex PCR, and its TCRdb copy is limited to in-frame clones, with some not included. The sample lists fewer than 350,000 clones, roughly 93% occurring once. Sequencing used PBMCs or T cells enriched from blood (not recorded which). These receptors were taken from a woman aged 40 to 50 with acute COVID-19.

This chain connects TRBV27 to TRBJ1-2; 9 bases agree with TRBD1. The CDR3 sequence is 14 residues long. Germline lookup yields CDR1 MNHEY and CDR2 SMNVEV (reference sequence). The V and J ends lost 3 bases and 8 bases, in that order; junction bases with no gene match: 7. The CDR3 is CASSFLGQGGGYTF. Here the CDR3 DNA reads TGTGCCAGCAGTTTCCTGGGACAGGGCGGAGGCTACACCTTC.

The CDR3 sequence is CASSLVGGGQETQYF. CDR3 bases: TGTGCCAGCAGCCTGGTGGGGGGGGGCCAAGAGACCCAGTACTTC. V is TRBV3-1 (or the pseudogene TRBV3-2) and J is TRBJ2-5, with TRBD2 matching over 7 bases. CDR3 length: 15 amino acids. Germline V gives CDR1 LGHDT, CDR2 YNNKEL (reference sequence). J lost 1 base, V lost 4 bases, and 6 bases had no gene match.

V gene TRBV9 combines with J gene TRBJ2-1, with 7 nucleotides matching TRBD2. The J segment lost 8 bases and the V segment lost 0 bases, leaving 8 bases of the junction unmatched. The CDR3 is 15 amino acids. The germline CDR1 and CDR2 sequences are SGDLS and YYNGEE. The CDR3 DNA sequence: TGTGCCAGCAGCGTAGGGACTAGGAGTTCCGATGAGCAGTTCTTC. Translated, it gives CASSVGTRSSDEQFF.

V usage is TRBV5-1 and J usage is TRBJ1-3, with D perhaps TRBD1 (5 bases). The germline CDR1 and CDR2 sequences are SGHRS and YFSETQ. The length of the CDR3 is 14 residues. V lost 1 base and J lost 8, with 13 bases in between. CDR3 sequence: CASSLSGVGDTIYF. The DNA of the CDR3 is TGCGCCAGCAGCTTGTCGGGGGTAGGAGACACCATATATTTT.